The TCR beta chain described here comes from a study of breast tumors, draining lymph nodes, adjacent tissues. This clonotype appeared many times. The antigen remains unidentified. Overall study results and limits: Findings are consistent with lymph node origin and intratumoral expansion of most tumor T cells.

Deletions cut 0 bases from V and 1 base from J, with 6 bases between. Germline V CDR1 and CDR2: GTSNPN, SVGIG (reference sequence). CDR3 length: 13 residues. Each CDR3 protein is one row after TCRdb ran MiXCR on the multiplex PCR reads. The table lists 140,000 or so distinct CDR3 sequences, 32% of them singletons. Breast cancer patients provided tissue from their axillary draining lymph nodes. The TCR sequence derives from a female donor with breast cancer. Some clones in this sample may be carry-over from other donors' samples. Sequencing was done on a sample of axillary lymph node tissue. The chain recombines TRBV30 with TRBJ1-2; D is ambiguous. Written as DNA, the CDR3 is TGTGCCTGGAGTGTGTCTATTAACTATGGCTACACCTTC. It specifies CAWSVSINYGYTF.